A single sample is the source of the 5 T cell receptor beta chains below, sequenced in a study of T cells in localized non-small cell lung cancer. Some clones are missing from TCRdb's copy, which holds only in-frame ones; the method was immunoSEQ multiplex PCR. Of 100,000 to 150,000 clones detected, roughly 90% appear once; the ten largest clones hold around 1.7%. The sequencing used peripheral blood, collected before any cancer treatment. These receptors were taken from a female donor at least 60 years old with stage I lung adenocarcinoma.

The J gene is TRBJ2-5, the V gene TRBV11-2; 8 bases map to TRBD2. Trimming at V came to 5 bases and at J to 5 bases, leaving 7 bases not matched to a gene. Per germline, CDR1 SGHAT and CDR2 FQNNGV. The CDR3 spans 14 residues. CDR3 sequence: CASSRGTRVETQYF. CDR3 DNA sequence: TGTGCCAGCAGCCGGGGGACTAGAGTGGAGACCCAGTACTTC.

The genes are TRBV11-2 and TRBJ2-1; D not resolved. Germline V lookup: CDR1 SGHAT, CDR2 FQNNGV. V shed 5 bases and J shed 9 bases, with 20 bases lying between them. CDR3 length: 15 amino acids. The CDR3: CASSHPPLPESEQFF. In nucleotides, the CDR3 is TGTGCCAGCAGCCACCCCCCCCTCCCCGAGAGTGAGCAGTTCTTC.

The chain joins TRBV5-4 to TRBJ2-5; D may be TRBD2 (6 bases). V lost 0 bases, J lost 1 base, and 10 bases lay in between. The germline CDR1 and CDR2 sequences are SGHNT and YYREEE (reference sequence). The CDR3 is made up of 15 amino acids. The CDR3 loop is CASSLATGLQETQYF. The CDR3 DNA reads TGTGCCAGCAGCTTGGCGACGGGACTCCAAGAGACCCAGTACTTC.

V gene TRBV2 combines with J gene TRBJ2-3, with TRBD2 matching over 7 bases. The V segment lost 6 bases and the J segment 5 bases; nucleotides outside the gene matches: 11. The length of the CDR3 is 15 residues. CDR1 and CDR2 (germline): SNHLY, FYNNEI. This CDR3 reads CASSPKAGAGDTQYF. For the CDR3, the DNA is TGTGCCAGCAGCCCAAAGGCGGGAGCCGGAGATACGCAGTATTTT.

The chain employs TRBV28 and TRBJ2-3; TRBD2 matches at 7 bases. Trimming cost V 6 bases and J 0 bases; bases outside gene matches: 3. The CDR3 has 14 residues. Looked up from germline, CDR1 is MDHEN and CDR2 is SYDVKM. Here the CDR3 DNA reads TGTGCCAGCAGCCCCGGGGGGAGCACAGATACGCAGTATTTT. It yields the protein CASSPGGSTDTQYF. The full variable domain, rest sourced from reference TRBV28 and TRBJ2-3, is DVKVTQSSRYLVKRTGEKVFLECVQDMDHENMFWYRQDPGLGLRLIYFSYDVKMKEKGDIPEGYSVSREKKERFSLILESASTNQTSMYLCASSPGGSTDTQYFGPGTRLTVL.